These 5 T cell receptor beta chains share one sample of origin, sequenced in a study of blood T cells in healthy people across ages. Sample-barcoded 5' priming and a J-beta primer mix drove a second PCR of about 6 to 12 cycles. TCRdb ran MiXCR on the 5' RACE reads and lists one entry per CDR3 protein. The table has 1,500,000 or so distinct CDR3 sequences, 40% to 45% seen once. Sample: blood. These receptors came from a young woman in good health.

A few counts support this clonotype. This chain uses TRBV20-1 with TRBJ2-3; no clear D gene. V was shortened by 3 bases and J by 2 bases, with 9 bases between the two germline ends. CDR1 and CDR2 (germline): DFQATT, SNEGSKA (reference sequence). The CDR3 extends over 13 amino acids. The DNA of the CDR3 is TGCAGTGCTAGCGGGTACAACACAGATACGCAGTATTTT. This encodes CSASGYNTDTQYF.

The table lists this clonotype with many counts. The chain employs TRBV6-2 or TRBV6-3 and TRBJ2-7, with D unresolved. CDR1 MNHEY and CDR2 SVGEGT come from the germline V gene. CDR3 length: 12 residues. V lost 5 bases to trimming and J lost 3 bases, with 8 bases between them. The CDR3 sequence is CASSETSYEQYF. As DNA, the CDR3 is TGTGCCAGCAGTGAGACAAGCTACGAGCAGTACTTC.

V and J are TRBV18 and TRBJ2-3; either TRBD1 or TRBD2 may supply D (5 bases each). Trimming shortened V by 8 bases and J by 8 bases, and 17 bases separated the two germline ends. There are 13 residues in the CDR3. In germline, CDR1 is KGHSH, CDR2 LQKENI. The CDR3 here is CASITMGEGTQYF. DNA of the CDR3: TGTGCCAGCATCACCATGGGGGAAGGTACGCAGTATTTT.

The chain has TRBV12-3 or TRBV12-4 and TRBJ2-3; the D gene could be TRBD1 or TRBD2 (5 bases each). This CDR3 spans 14 amino acids. V was clipped by 5 bases and J by 5 bases, with 14 bases between them. DNA of the CDR3: TGTGCCAGCAGTGTAGTGACTGGGGGAGATACGCAGTATTTT. This encodes CASSVVTGGDTQYF.

The V call is TRBV29-1, the J call TRBJ1-1; 11 nucleotides align to TRBD1. Germline assignment: CDR1 SQVTM and CDR2 ANQGSEA. The length of the CDR3 is 13 residues. Trimming at V came to 6 bases and at J to 6 bases, leaving 6 bases not matched to a gene. CDR3 residues: CSVGQGADAEAFF. CDR3 DNA sequence: TGCAGCGTCGGACAGGGGGCTGACGCTGAAGCTTTCTTT.